The 21 T cell receptor beta chains given below trace back to one sample, sequenced in a study of T cells in Graves' hyperthyroidism and ophthalmopathy. It was RNA transcripts that yielded the amplified TCR beta CDR3 regions. First-round RT-PCR of the TCR CDR3 relied on the HTBI primer set. TCRdb called the multiplex PCR reads again in MiXCR, with one record for every CDR3 protein. The sample carries more than 450,000 distinct CDR3 sequences, around 13% recorded once. The specimen was blood. Source of these receptors: a middle-aged woman with Graves' hyperthyroidism.

This clonotype was seen at least ten times. The chain recombines TRBV28 with TRBJ2-7, with 12 positions matching TRBD1. This CDR3 region has 15 residues. Trimming removed 7 bases from V and 6 bases from J; junction bases left unmatched: 10. Germline CDR1 MDHEN, CDR2 SYDVKM. DNA of the CDR3: TGTGCCAGCAAAGTTGGGGGGACAGGGGGCGGCGAGCAGTACTTC. It specifies CASKVGGTGGGEQYF.

This clonotype was seen at least ten times. The CDR3 is CSARDRQFLETQYF. In nucleotides, the CDR3 is TGCAGTGCTAGAGATAGGCAATTCTTAGAGACCCAGTACTTC. The chain is built from TRBV20-1 and TRBJ2-5; D remains unclear. This CDR3 has 14 residues. V lost 0 bases and J lost 4, with 12 bases in between. In germline, CDR1 is DFQATT, CDR2 SNEGSKA (reference sequence).

This chain connects TRBV5-1 to TRBJ2-3; 7 bases are a match to TRBD1. Losses at the gene ends were 3 bases for V and 5 bases for J; bases not matched to a gene: 9. Germline CDR1 and CDR2: SGHRS and YFSETQ. The CDR3 runs 15 residues. CDR3 loop: CASSSEDRRGDTQYF. CDR3 nucleotides: TGCGCCAGCAGCTCCGAGGACAGGAGAGGAGATACGCAGTATTTT.

This clonotype was counted between two and nine times. The chain recombines TRBV7-3 with TRBJ2-3; D is perhaps TRBD2 (6 bases). The germline V gene encodes CDR1 SGHTA and CDR2 FQGTGA. This CDR3 spans 15 amino acids. Trimming pared 1 base from V and 0 bases from J, leaving 8 bases between. The CDR3 DNA reads TGTGCCAGCAGCTTAATGGGAGGTAGCACAGATACGCAGTATTTT. Protein product: CASSLMGGSTDTQYF.

This clonotype was detected ten times or more. V usage is TRBV19 and J usage is TRBJ2-7, with a possible D match to TRBD1 (5 bases). This CDR3 region has 14 residues. Germline lookup yields CDR1 LNHDA and CDR2 SQIVND (reference sequence). The ends were cut back, 2 bases at V and 2 bases at J, with 10 bases in the middle. CDR3 residues: CASSIKAGPYEQYF. The CDR3 nucleotides read TGTGCCAGTAGTATAAAGGCAGGGCCCTACGAGCAGTACTTC.

This clonotype was found many times. The chain combines TRBV3-1 with TRBJ1-6; D is unresolved. Germline CDR1 LGHDT, CDR2 YNNKEL (reference sequence). Trimming took 5 bases from V and 4 from J, leaving 15 bases between them. The CDR3 totals 16 residues. DNA for the CDR3: TGTGCCAGCAGCAATGGGAGGGAATGGTATAATTCACCCCTCCACTTT. This codes for CASSNGREWYNSPLHF.

This clonotype was recorded many times. The chain is built from TRBV20-1 and TRBJ2-5; no firm D call. V was shortened by 0 bases and J by 2 bases, with 10 bases between the two germline ends. Germline V gene sequence: CDR1 DFQATT, CDR2 SNEGSKA (reference sequence). The CDR3 runs 14 residues. The CDR3 sequence is CSARDRHPQETQYF. CDR3 sequence (DNA): TGCAGTGCTAGAGATCGACATCCTCAAGAGACCCAGTACTTC.

The chain uses TRBV6-2 or TRBV6-3 and TRBJ1-2; 9 bases fit TRBD1. Germline V gives CDR1 MNHEY, CDR2 SVGEGT. This CDR3 has 15 amino acids. V lost 7 bases and J lost 0; bases outside the gene matches: 6. CDR3 protein: CASTVGDRANYGYTF. For the CDR3, the DNA is TGTGCCAGCACCGTGGGGGACAGGGCTAACTATGGCTACACCTTC.

Note on this clonotype: This may come from a read error, since a much larger clone is one base off. The genes are TRBV6-2 or TRBV6-3 and TRBJ2-7; no firm D call. This CDR3 is built from 14 residues. The germline V and J ends were trimmed by 0 bases and 2 bases, with 8 bases remaining between them. Germline assignment: CDR1 MNHEY and CDR2 SVGEGT. In DNA, the CDR3 is TGTGCCAGCAGTTACTCGTTGAGCCCCTACGAGCAGTACTTC. It is translated as CASSYSLSPYEQYF.

The table lists this clonotype with many counts. The rearrangement joins TRBV18 to TRBJ1-3; D is ambiguous. CDR3 length equals 15 residues. Germline values: CDR1 KGHSH, CDR2 LQKENI. V gave up 0 bases and J gave up 1 base, with 7 bases separating them. CDR3 protein: CASSPPTGSGNTIYF. CDR3 DNA: TGTGCCAGCTCACCACCAACGGGATCTGGAAACACCATATATTTT.

The J gene is TRBJ2-1, the V gene TRBV10-1, with TRBD1 identical over 10 bases. Germline CDR1 and CDR2: WNHNN and SYGVQD (reference sequence). V shed 2 bases and J 9 bases; nucleotides not matched to a gene: 7. This CDR3 is built from 15 residues. CDR3 sequence (DNA): TGCGCCAGCAGTGAGCCGGGACAGGGGCTGGGTGAGCAGTTCTTC. Residues: CASSEPGQGLGEQFF.

This clonotype has ten or more counts. V gene TRBV2 combines with J gene TRBJ2-1; 10 nucleotides agree with TRBD2. The CDR3 is 15 residues long. CDR1 and CDR2 (germline): SNHLY, FYNNEI. V was clipped by 3 bases and J by 6 bases; unmatched bases: 5. The DNA for the CDR3 is TGTGCCAGCAGTGACTTACTAGCGGGAAGCAATGAGCAGTTCTTC. Protein: CASSDLLAGSNEQFF.

Only one count was recorded for this clonotype. The chain has TRBV28 and TRBJ1-1, with TRBD1 matching over 8 bases. The CDR3 is 15 residues long. The germline V gene has CDR1 MDHEN and CDR2 SYDVKM. V was clipped by 5 bases and J by 3 bases; unmatched bases: 8. The CDR3, as DNA: TGTGCCAGCAGTCCCGGGACAGGATTAGACACTGAAGCTTTCTTT. Its translation is CASSPGTGLDTEAFF. The full variable domain, in which reference TRBV28 and TRBJ1-1 provide the parts outside the CDR3, is DVKVTQSSRYLVKRTGEKVFLECVQDMDHENMFWYRQDPGLGLRLIYFSYDVKMKEKGDIPEGYSVSREKKERFSLILESASTNQTSMYLCASSPGTGLDTEAFFGQGTRLTVV.

This clonotype turned up a few times. The V gene is TRBV9, the J gene TRBJ1-6; D is perhaps TRBD1 (5 bases). The CDR3 spans 12 residues. V lost 3 bases, J lost 7 bases, and 5 bases lay in between. Germline V gene lookup returns CDR1 SGDLS and CDR2 YYNGEE. CDR3 in DNA: TGTGCCAGCAGCGGGGGGAATTCACCCCTCCACTTT. This codes for CASSGGNSPLHF. Variable domain in full (rest from reference TRBV9 and TRBJ1-6): DSGVTQTPKHLITATGQRVTLRCSPRSGDLSVYWYQQSLDQGLQFLIQYYNGEERAKGNILERFSAQQFPDLHSELNLSSLELGDSALYFCASSGGNSPLHFGNGTRLTVT.

A note on this clonotype: Possible read error: a much larger clone is one base away. V gene TRBV20-1 combines with J gene TRBJ1-4; TRBD1 matches 8 bases. The germline V gene has CDR1 DFQATT and CDR2 SNEGSKA (reference sequence). This CDR3 is 13 amino acids long. The CDR3 here is CSAKTGDNGKLFF. The CDR3 DNA reads TGCAGTGCGAAGACAGGGGATAATGGAAAACTGTTTTTT.

This clonotype was counted only a few times. The chain has TRBV2 and TRBJ2-1; unclear D gene. V lost 4 bases and J 10 bases, leaving 8 bases between the germline ends. The germline V gene has CDR1 SNHLY and CDR2 FYNNEI. The length of the CDR3 is 11 residues. The CDR3 region is CASSVTQEQFF. In DNA form, the CDR3 reads TGTGCCAGCAGTGTCACTCAGGAGCAGTTCTTC.

This clonotype was seen at least ten times. CDR3 protein: CASSPTPGVADAYNEQFF. The CDR3 coding sequence is TGTGCCAGCAGCCCGACCCCGGGGGTAGCGGACGCCTACAATGAGCAGTTCTTC. V is TRBV9 and J is TRBJ2-1, with TRBD2 as a possible D gene (6 bases). CDR1 is SGDLS and CDR2 is YYNGEE in the germline V gene. Between the trimmed V and J ends, which lost 4 bases and 2 bases, there was a span of 22 bases. CDR3 length: 18 amino acids.

This sequence joins TRBV10-2 and TRBJ1-1; TRBD1 agrees at 10 bases. CDR3 length: 17 amino acids. The trim removed 6 bases at V and 2 bases at J, leaving 12 bases unmatched. Germline lookup yields CDR1 WSHSY and CDR2 SAAADI. CDR3 bases: TGCGCCAGCAGGGCCGGGACAGGGGACGCCTTAAACACTGAAGCTTTCTTT. This encodes CASRAGTGDALNTEAFF.

This clonotype was recorded many times. The rearrangement links TRBV5-8 to TRBJ2-4; TRBD2 matches at 7 bases. This CDR3 comprises 16 residues. V shed 0 bases, J shed 0 bases, and the junction held 3 bases outside the gene matches. CDR1 is SGHTS, CDR2 YDEGEE, per germline. The CDR3 reads CASSLASGLAKNIQYF. The CDR3 nucleotides are TGTGCCAGCAGCTTGGCTAGCGGACTAGCCAAAAACATTCAGTACTTC.

At least ten counts were recorded for this clonotype. This rearrangement joins TRBV27 to TRBJ2-7, with D possibly being TRBD1 or TRBD2 (5 bases each). Trimming cost V 3 bases and J 6 bases, with 9 bases left between them. Germline CDR1 and CDR2: MNHEY and SMNVEV (reference sequence). This CDR3 is built from 12 residues. The CDR3 bases are TGTGCCAGCAGTTTCCCCGGGGCCGAGCAGTACTTC. This encodes CASSFPGAEQYF.

This clonotype was counted at least ten times. This sequence joins TRBV7-2 and TRBJ1-1, with D unclear. V was clipped by 1 base and J by 4 bases, with 4 bases between them. The CDR3 is made up of 12 amino acids. Germline V gene data show CDR1 as SGHTA and CDR2 as FQGNSA. This CDR3 reads CASSLVITEAFF. The CDR3 DNA sequence: TGTGCCAGCAGCTTAGTAATCACTGAAGCTTTCTTT. Complete variable domain (other parts from reference TRBV7-2 and TRBJ1-1): GAGVSQSPSNKVTEKGKDVELRCDPISGHTALYWYRQSLGQGLEFLIYFQGNSAPDKSGLPSDRFSAERTGGSVSTLTIQRTQQEDSAVYLCASSLVITEAFFGQGTRLTVV.